These T cell receptor beta chains were read from a single sample in a study of early T cells in non-severe SARS-CoV-2 infection. TCRdb passed the 5' RACE reads through MiXCR, listing each CDR3 protein once. This repertoire shows roughly 20,000 distinct CDR3 sequences, roughly 5.6% found once; its top ten account for about 14%. The source was whole blood, collected at baseline. These receptors were obtained from an adult who was a healthcare worker with PCR-confirmed SARS-CoV-2 infection or an uninfected control (not recorded which). CDR3s include the opening cysteine and the closing phenylalanine or tryptophan. D genes are given only for firm matches. The size of a clone is reported for some rows only, either as once, few or many, or as a class for expanded clones.

size | D | J | V | DNA | CDR3
- | TRBD1 | TRBJ2-5 | TRBV7-3 | TGTGCCAGCAGCCCGAGCCACAGGGGTTTGATGGAGACCCAGTACTTC | CASSPSHRGLMETQYF
many | - | TRBJ1-4 | TRBV20-1 | TGCAGTGCCAGGACGGAAAAACTGTTTTTT | CSARTEKLFF
many | TRBD2 | TRBJ2-1 | TRBV20-1 | TGCAGTGCAGCCCGGGACTACCGCAATGAGCAGTTCTTC | CSAARDYRNEQFF
many | - | TRBJ2-2 | TRBV6-4 | TGTGCCAGCAGTGACTCGATAGGACAGACCGGGGAGCTGTTTTTT | CASSDSIGQTGELFF
medium-sized | - | TRBJ1-1 | TRBV20-1 | TGCAGTGCCTCGGCCCGGGGAGGCACTGAAGCTTTCTTT | CSASARGGTEAFF
- | - | TRBJ2-5 | TRBV20-1 | TGCAGTGCCACGGCGGGACAGAACCAAGAGACCCAGTACTTC | CSATAGQNQETQYF
many | - | TRBJ1-4 | TRBV30 | TGTGCCTGGAACAGACAGGTCAATGAAAAACTGTTTTTT | CAWNRQVNEKLFF
many | - | TRBJ1-1 | TRBV11-3 | TGTGCCAGCAGCTTCTCCCCCGGCAACACTGAAGCTTTCTTT | CASSFSPGNTEAFF
- | TRBD1 | TRBJ1-1 | TRBV7-9 | TGTGCCAGCAGCATACGGACAGGGGGCGATGGTGAAGCTTTCTTT | CASSIRTGGDGEAFF
- | - | TRBJ2-2 | TRBV10-3 | TGTGCCATCAGCCCCTGGACGGGGTCGAACACCGGGGAGCTGTTTTTT | CAISPWTGSNTGELFF
- | - | TRBJ2-1 | TRBV24-1 | TGTGCCACCTCCCAGACGGACGAGCAGTTCTTC | CATSQTDEQFF
many | TRBD1 | TRBJ2-7 | TRBV2 | TGTGCCAGCAGCGACGGACAGGGACCCTACGAGCAGTACTTC | CASSDGQGPYEQYF
few | TRBD1 | TRBJ1-2 | TRBV30 | TGTGCCTGGAGTGTACAGGGGGTCTATGGCTACACCTTC | CAWSVQGVYGYTF
- | TRBD1 | TRBJ1-1 | TRBV7-9 | TGTGCCAGCAGGAGGGACAGCCCGAACACTGAAGCTTTCTTT | CASRRDSPNTEAFF
many | TRBD1 | TRBJ1-2 | TRBV6-6 | TGTGCCAGCAGTTACGGGCAGGGGGCGACTGGCTACACCTTC | CASSYGQGATGYTF
- | - | TRBJ2-7 | TRBV29-1 | TGCAGCGTTGTTGGGGACTTCTACGAGCAGTACTTC | CSVVGDFYEQYF
- | - | TRBJ2-3 | TRBV5-1 | TGCGCCAGCAGCTTGGTTCTCTTCACAGATACGCAGTATTTT | CASSLVLFTDTQYF
many | - | TRBJ1-3 | TRBV18 | TGTGCCAGCTCAAAGCCGGGACTCTACTCTGGAAACACCATATATTTT | CASSKPGLYSGNTIYF
many | - | TRBJ2-7 | TRBV3-1 | TGTGCCAGCAGCCAAGAAGGAAGGGAGCAGTACTTC | CASSQEGREQYF